These 17 T cell receptor beta chains were sequenced from one sample in a study of blood T cell repertoires in COVID-19. Libraries were prepared by immunoSEQ multiplex PCR; TCRdb keeps only in-frame clonotypes and omits some of them. The sample contains over 200,000 clones, roughly 86% of which appear only once. Sequences were obtained from peripheral blood. These receptors all stem from a woman aged 30 to 39 with acute or convalescent COVID-19.

The chain carries TRBV9 and TRBJ2-7, with TRBD1 matching 7 bases. Germline CDR1 reads SGDLS; CDR2 reads YYNGEE. J was trimmed by 2 bases and V by 4 bases; bases with no gene match: 6. The CDR3 length is 14 residues. This CDR3 reads CASSFRDSPYEQYF. DNA of the CDR3: TGTGCCAGCAGCTTCCGGGACAGCCCCTACGAGCAGTACTTC.

This clone has more than one count but fewer than ten. The rearrangement links TRBV18 to TRBJ2-5; 14 bases are a match to TRBD2. V shed 3 bases and J 4 bases; nucleotides not matched to a gene: 1. The CDR3 loop spans 15 amino acids. Looked up from germline, CDR1 is KGHSH and CDR2 is LQKENI. CDR3: CASSPGTSGRETQYF. Here the CDR3 DNA reads TGTGCCAGCTCACCCGGGACTAGCGGGAGAGAGACCCAGTACTTC.

The chain recombines TRBV7-2 with TRBJ2-5; 8 nucleotides agree with TRBD2. With 3 bases clipped from V and 7 bases from J, the junction kept 13 bases outside the gene matches. Germline V gene data show CDR1 as SGHTA and CDR2 as FQGNSA. This CDR3 comprises 16 residues. This CDR3 is CASSFWRSGIIGTQYF. The CDR3 nucleotides are TGTGCCAGCAGCTTTTGGCGTAGCGGGATAATCGGGACCCAGTACTTC.

The V and J genes are TRBV6-2 or TRBV6-3 and TRBJ1-1; D uncertain. With 6 bases removed from V and 7 bases from J, the gap between germline ends came to 15 bases. This CDR3 spans 13 amino acids. Germline V lookup: CDR1 MNHEY, CDR2 SVGEGT. The CDR3 DNA sequence: TGTGCCAGCAGCCTTGGTGGGAGGAGTGAAGCTTTCTTT. Its protein product is CASSLGGRSEAFF.

The rearrangement uses TRBV6-2 or TRBV6-3 and TRBJ2-7; 7 bases match TRBD1. Germline V lookup: CDR1 MNHEY, CDR2 SVGEGT. The trim removed 5 bases at V and 0 bases at J, leaving 7 bases unmatched. This CDR3 region has 15 residues. CDR3: CASSRPDRPSYEQYF. The DNA for the CDR3 is TGTGCCAGCAGTCGCCCGGACAGGCCCTCCTACGAGCAGTACTTC.

The J gene is TRBJ2-2, the V gene TRBV24-1; weak D call: TRBD2 (5 bases). Germline V gene data show CDR1 as KGHDR and CDR2 as SFDVKD. V was cut by 6 bases and J by 6 bases, with 7 bases left in between. The CDR3 consists of 12 residues. The CDR3 region has the DNA TGTGCCACCAGTCCGGAGGCCGGGGAGCTGTTTTTT. The encoded protein is CATSPEAGELFF.

V usage is TRBV19 and J usage is TRBJ1-2; no firm D call. The germline V gene encodes CDR1 LNHDA and CDR2 SQIVND (reference sequence). The V gene lost 1 base and the J gene lost 7 bases, with 13 bases spanning the gap. This CDR3 spans 14 amino acids. The CDR3: CASSIVSRDGGYTF. The CDR3 DNA is TGTGCCAGTAGTATAGTGTCCCGAGATGGTGGCTACACCTTC.

This clone was found a few times. V gene TRBV6-5 combines with J gene TRBJ2-3; TRBD1 agrees at 8 bases. Germline values: CDR1 MNHEY, CDR2 SVGAGI. The CDR3 is 15 amino acids. J gave up 1 base and V 5 bases, and 5 bases lay outside the gene matches. CDR3 in amino acids: CASSRTGRGTDTQYF. The DNA of the CDR3 is TGTGCCAGCAGTCGGACAGGGCGTGGCACAGATACGCAGTATTTT.

The V call is TRBV30, the J call TRBJ2-2; D uncertain. Germline V gene sequence: CDR1 GTSNPN, CDR2 SVGIG (reference sequence). V lost 3 bases and J 3 bases, leaving 5 bases between the germline ends. There are 12 residues in the CDR3. CDR3 region: CAWRADTGELFF. CDR3 DNA: TGTGCCTGGAGAGCTGACACCGGGGAGCTGTTTTTT.

This chain connects TRBV3-1 (or the pseudogene TRBV3-2) to TRBJ1-6; 7 bases align to TRBD1. V was clipped by 0 bases and J by 9 bases; unmatched bases: 2. Germline V gene data show CDR1 as LGHDT and CDR2 as YNNKEL (reference sequence). The CDR3 is 14 amino acids. The CDR3 loop is CASSQDRGTSPLHF. CDR3 DNA: TGTGCCAGCAGCCAAGACAGGGGGACTTCACCCCTCCACTTT.

The chain links TRBV5-1 to TRBJ2-7; 7 nucleotides line up with TRBD2. V trimming: 9 bases; J trimming: 6 bases; junction bases outside the gene matches: 12. Germline CDR1 and CDR2: SGHRS and YFSETQ. The length of the CDR3 is 13 residues. CDR3 DNA: TGCGCCACCACGGCGGCGGGGGTCGGCGAGCAGTACTTC. This translates into CATTAAGVGEQYF.

The V and J genes are TRBV3-1 (or the pseudogene TRBV3-2) and TRBJ1-5; TRBD1 matches 8 bases. This CDR3 has 17 amino acids. The V gene end was trimmed by 4 bases and the J gene end by 2 bases; junction bases not matched to a gene: 10. CDR1 is LGHDT, CDR2 YNNKEL, per germline (reference sequence). CDR3 loop: CASSRGTGGVRNQPQHF. The CDR3 nucleotides are TGTGCCAGCAGCCGGGGGACAGGTGGTGTTCGCAATCAGCCCCAGCATTTT.

This clone was detected once. The chain joins TRBV24-1 to TRBJ2-1; D is possibly TRBD2 (6 bases). CDR1 is KGHDR and CDR2 is SFDVKD in the germline V gene. The length of the CDR3 is 16 residues. V gave up 0 bases and J gave up 5 bases, with 13 bases separating them. CDR3 sequence reads: CATSDLQSGYDNEQFF. The CDR3 bases are TGTGCCACCAGTGATTTGCAGAGCGGGTACGACAATGAGCAGTTCTTC.

J is TRBJ2-2 and V is TRBV19; 16 bases map to TRBD2. Germline V gene lookup returns CDR1 LNHDA and CDR2 SQIVND (reference sequence). Losses at the gene ends were 6 bases for V and 5 bases for J; bases not matched to a gene: 9. The CDR3 is 18 residues long. CDR3 sequence reads: CASSSPLGLAGGTGELFF. In DNA, the CDR3 is TGTGCCAGTAGCTCCCCCTTGGGACTAGCGGGAGGGACCGGGGAGCTGTTTTTT. The whole variable domain, filled in from reference TRBV19 and TRBJ2-2, reads DGGITQSPKYLFRKEGQNVTLSCEQNLNHDAMYWYRQDPGQGLRLIYYSQIVNDFQKGDIAEGYSVSREKKESFPLTVTSAQKNPTAFYLCASSSPLGLAGGTGELFFGEGSRLTVL.

The rearrangement uses TRBV3-1 (or the pseudogene TRBV3-2) and TRBJ2-7; D ambiguous. V lost 3 bases and J 0 bases, leaving 3 bases between the germline ends. The CDR3 contains 12 residues. Germline CDR1 LGHDT, CDR2 YNNKEL (reference sequence). The CDR3 DNA reads as TGTGCCAGCAGCCAGAGCTCCTACGAGCAGTACTTC. Amino acid sequence: CASSQSSYEQYF.

This chain links TRBV28 with TRBJ1-3, with D perhaps matching TRBD1 (5 bases). Germline V lookup: CDR1 MDHEN, CDR2 SYDVKM. The V and J ends lost 7 bases and 2 bases respectively, with 12 bases between them. There are 14 residues in the CDR3. The CDR3 loop reads CASTLRGAGNTIYF. For the CDR3, the DNA is TGTGCCAGCACTCTACGGGGGGCTGGAAACACCATATATTTT.

CDR3 nucleotide sequence: TGCGCCAGCAGCCAAGGGAGCTACGAGCAGTACTTC. The encoded protein is CASSQGSYEQYF. The chain combines TRBV5-1 with TRBJ2-7; tentatively, D is TRBD2 (5 bases). The CDR3 is 12 amino acids. Germline V gene lookup returns CDR1 SGHRS and CDR2 YFSETQ. Trimming pared 4 bases from V and 3 bases from J, leaving 8 bases between.